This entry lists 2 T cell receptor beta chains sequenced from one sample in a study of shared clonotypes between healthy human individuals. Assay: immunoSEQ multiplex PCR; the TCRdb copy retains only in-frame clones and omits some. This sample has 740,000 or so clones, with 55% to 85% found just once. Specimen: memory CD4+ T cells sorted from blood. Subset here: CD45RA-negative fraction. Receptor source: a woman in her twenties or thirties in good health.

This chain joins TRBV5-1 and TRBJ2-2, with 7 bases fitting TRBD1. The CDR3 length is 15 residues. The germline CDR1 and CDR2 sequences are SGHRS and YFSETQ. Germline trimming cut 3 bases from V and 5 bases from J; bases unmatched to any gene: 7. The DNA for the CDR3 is TGCGCCAGCAGCTCCGGGACAGAGTTTACCGGGGAGCTGTTTTTT. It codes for CASSSGTEFTGELFF.

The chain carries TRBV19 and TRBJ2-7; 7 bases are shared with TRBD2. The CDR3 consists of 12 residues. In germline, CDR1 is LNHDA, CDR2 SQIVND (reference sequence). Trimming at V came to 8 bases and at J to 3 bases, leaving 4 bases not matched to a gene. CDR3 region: CASSTSSYEQYF. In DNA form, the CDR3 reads TGTGCCAGTTCGACTAGCAGCTACGAGCAGTACTTC. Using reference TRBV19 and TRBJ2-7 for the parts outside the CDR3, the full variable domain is DGGITQSPKYLFRKEGQNVTLSCEQNLNHDAMYWYRQDPGQGLRLIYYSQIVNDFQKGDIAEGYSVSREKKESFPLTVTSAQKNPTAFYLCASSTSSYEQYFGPGTRLTVT.